Each of the 2 T cell receptor beta chains below was sequenced from the same sample in a study of blood T cell repertoires in COVID-19. Assay used: immunoSEQ multiplex PCR; TCRdb lists only in-frame clones, some missing. The sample has approximately 61,000 clones, around 82% seen once. The specimen was peripheral blood. The source is a man older than 75 with active or convalescent COVID-19.

V usage is TRBV6-4 and J usage is TRBJ2-6; TRBD1 agrees at 7 bases. Germline values: CDR1 MRHNA, CDR2 SNTAGT. The CDR3 covers 14 residues. Trimming cost V 5 bases and J 4 bases; bases outside gene matches: 2. CDR3 sequence (DNA): TGTGCCAGCAGTACACAGGGGGGGGCCAACGTCCTGACTTTC. Encoded protein: CASSTQGGANVLTF.

For the CDR3, the DNA is TGCGCCAGCAGCCCCAGACTAGCGGGGGGCGCTGATACGCAGTATTTT. Its protein product is CASSPRLAGGADTQYF. V usage is TRBV5-1 and J usage is TRBJ2-3, with 13 bases identical to TRBD2. The J segment lost 6 bases and the V segment lost 4 bases, leaving 8 bases of the junction unmatched. CDR3 size: 16 residues. Germline CDR1 and CDR2: SGHRS and YFSETQ. The whole variable domain, remainder taken from reference TRBV5-1 and TRBJ2-3, is KAGVTQTPRYLIKTRGQQVTLSCSPISGHRSVSWYQQTPGQGLQFLFEYFSETQRNKGNFPGRFSGRQFSNSRSEMNVSTLELGDSALYLCASSPRLAGGADTQYFGPGTRLTVL.